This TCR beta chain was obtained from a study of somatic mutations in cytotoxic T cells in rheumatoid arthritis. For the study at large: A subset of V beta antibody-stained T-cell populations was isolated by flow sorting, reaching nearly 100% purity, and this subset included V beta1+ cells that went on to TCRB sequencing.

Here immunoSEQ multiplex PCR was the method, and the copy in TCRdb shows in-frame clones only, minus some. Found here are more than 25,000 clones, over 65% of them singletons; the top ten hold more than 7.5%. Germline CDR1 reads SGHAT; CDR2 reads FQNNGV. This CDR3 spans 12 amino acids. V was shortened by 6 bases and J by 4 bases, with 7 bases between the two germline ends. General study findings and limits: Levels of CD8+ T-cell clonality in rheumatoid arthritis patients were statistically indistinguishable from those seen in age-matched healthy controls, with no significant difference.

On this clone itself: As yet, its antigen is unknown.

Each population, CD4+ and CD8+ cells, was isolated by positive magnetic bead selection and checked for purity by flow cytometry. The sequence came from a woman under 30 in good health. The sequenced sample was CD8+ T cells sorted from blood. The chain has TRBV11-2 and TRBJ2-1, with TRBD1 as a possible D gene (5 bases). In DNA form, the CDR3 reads TGTGCCAGCAGATCAGGGTACAATGAGCAGTTCTTC. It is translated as CASRSGYNEQFF. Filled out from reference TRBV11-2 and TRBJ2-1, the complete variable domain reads EAGVAQSPRYKIIEKRQSVAFWCNPISGHATLYWYQQILGQGPKLLIQFQNNGVVDDSQLPKDRFSAERLKGVDSTLKIQPAKLEDSAVYLCASRSGYNEQFFGPGTRLTVL.